This TCR beta chain was captured by sequencing in a study of T cell repertoires in cytomegalovirus infection. Only a few counts were recorded for this clonotype. This CDR3 has 11 amino acids. The germline V gene has CDR1 GTSNPN and CDR2 SVGIG (reference sequence). V was clipped by 6 bases and J by 9 bases; unmatched bases: 5. Each CDR3 protein is one row after TCRdb ran MiXCR on the reads. The sample lists approximately 320,000 distinct CDR3 sequences, 8% to 10% seen once, with 4.3% in the top ten. The sample comprised PBMCs. The rearrangement links TRBV30 to TRBJ2-1; 7 nucleotides align to TRBD1. This TCR was sampled from a human donor in good health (CMV status not recorded). Some clones in this sample may be carry-over from other donors' samples. CDR3 DNA sequence: TGTGCCTGCGAAGGGGGCGGTGAGCAGTTCTTC. As protein: CACEGGGEQFF.